A single sample is the source of the 23 T cell receptor beta chains below, sequenced in a study of blood T cell repertoires in COVID-19. The method was immunoSEQ multiplex PCR; TCRdb's version includes in-frame clones alone and lacks a portion of them. The sample records around 170,000 clones, more than 70% being singletons. The sample consisted of peripheral blood. These receptors all come from a woman younger than 45 with acute or convalescent COVID-19.

In this sample, this clone turned up a few times. CDR3: CASSEDSSPLHF. CDR3 in DNA: TGTGCCAGCAGTGAAGATAGTTCACCCCTCCACTTT. This sequence joins TRBV2 and TRBJ1-6; D call uncertain. The CDR3 runs 12 residues. Germline values: CDR1 SNHLY, CDR2 FYNNEI. V shed 1 base and J shed 9 bases, with 4 bases lying between them.

V is TRBV10-2 and J is TRBJ2-2; 7 nucleotides match TRBD2. J was trimmed by 6 bases and V by 4 bases; bases with no gene match: 8. Germline V gives CDR1 WSHSY, CDR2 SAAADI. The CDR3 totals 15 residues. CDR3 protein: CASSGALAAPGELFF. In nucleotides, the CDR3 is TGCGCCAGCAGTGGGGCCCTAGCGGCTCCCGGGGAGCTGTTTTTT.

The rearrangement links TRBV7-9 to TRBJ2-7; TRBD1 is a possible D gene (6 bases). Trimming shortened V by 1 base and J by 2 bases, and 12 bases separated the two germline ends. CDR1 SEHNR and CDR2 FQNEAQ come from the germline V gene (reference sequence). This CDR3 region has 15 residues. CDR3 residues: CASSLGGDNAYEQYF. The CDR3 DNA is TGTGCCAGCAGCTTAGGTGGGGACAACGCCTACGAGCAGTACTTC.

V and J are TRBV5-5 and TRBJ1-6; D remains unclear. V was trimmed by 3 bases and J by 0 bases, leaving 13 bases between them. The CDR3 is 17 residues long. Germline V lookup: CDR1 SGHKS, CDR2 YYEKEE (reference sequence). CDR3 bases: TGTGCCAGCAGCTGGTCGAACTCAAGCTCCTATAATTCACCCCTCCACTTT. It translates to CASSWSNSSSYNSPLHF.

The chain couples TRBV30 to TRBJ1-1; tentatively, D is TRBD1 (5 bases). Germline values: CDR1 GTSNPN, CDR2 SVGIG (reference sequence). V lost 7 bases and J lost 0, with 18 bases in between. The CDR3 length is 15 residues. CDR3: CASFGWGRLNTEAFF. The CDR3 nucleotides are TGTGCCTCCTTCGGGTGGGGCCGCCTGAACACTGAAGCTTTCTTT. The whole variable domain, remainder taken from reference TRBV30 and TRBJ1-1, is SQTIHQWPATLVQPVGSPLSLECTVEGTSNPNLYWYRQAAGRGLQLLFYSVGIGQISSEVPQNLSASRPQDRQFILSSKKLLLSDSGFYLCASFGWGRLNTEAFFGQGTRLTVV.

The chain recombines TRBV30 with TRBJ1-2; 8 bases are shared with TRBD1. CDR1 and CDR2 from the germline V gene are GTSNPN and SVGIG (reference sequence). CDR3 size: 13 residues. Losses at the gene ends were 3 bases for V and 5 bases for J; bases not matched to a gene: 5. As DNA, the CDR3 is TGTGCCTGGAGGAGCAGGGGGCGGTATGGCTACACCTTC. Encoded protein: CAWRSRGRYGYTF.

This rearrangement joins TRBV29-1 to TRBJ1-1; 8 bases are a match to TRBD1. The CDR3 is made up of 13 amino acids. Germline loops: CDR1 SQVTM, CDR2 ANQGSEA. V dropped 0 bases and J dropped 11; count of bases not matched to a gene: 8. The CDR3 DNA sequence: TGCAGCGTTGAAGAGTTGACAGGGGTAGGGGCTTTCTTT. The encoded protein is CSVEELTGVGAFF.

This chain joins TRBV11-3 and TRBJ2-7; 10 bases are a match to TRBD2. Germline V gene data show CDR1 as SGHNT and CDR2 as YENEEA. Trimming at V came to 4 bases and at J to 7 bases, leaving 4 bases not matched to a gene. The CDR3 sequence is 13 residues long. The CDR3 is CASSSSGSREQYF. In DNA, the CDR3 is TGTGCCAGCAGCTCTAGCGGGAGCAGGGAGCAGTACTTC.

Note on this clone: Other nucleotide sequences from this sample produce the same CDR3. This sequence joins TRBV11-3 and TRBJ2-1; no firm D call. Trimming left V 3 bases short and J 6 bases short, with 6 bases between. CDR3 length: 12 amino acids. Germline lookup yields CDR1 SGHNT and CDR2 YENEEA. DNA of the CDR3: TGTGCCAGCAGCTTCGCCGGCAATGAGCAGTTCTTC. Translation gives CASSFAGNEQFF.

The chain joins TRBV4-1 to TRBJ1-1; D not certain. Trimming shortened V by 4 bases and J by 11 bases, and 14 bases separated the two germline ends. CDR3 length: 12 amino acids. Germline V lookup: CDR1 MGHRA, CDR2 YSYEKL. CDR3: CASSRKAGEAFF. The CDR3 DNA reads as TGCGCCAGCAGCCGGAAAGCGGGTGAGGCTTTCTTT.

The chain employs TRBV29-1 and TRBJ2-5; TRBD2 aligns across 11 bases. The germline V gene has CDR1 SQVTM and CDR2 ANQGSEA. The CDR3 sequence is 14 residues long. The V gene end was trimmed by 6 bases and the J gene end by 5 bases; junction bases not matched to a gene: 8. The CDR3 DNA reads TGCAGCGTGGCAGGACTAGCGGGTGGGGAGACCCAGTACTTC. Translating gives CSVAGLAGGETQYF.

This clone was seen only once. The rearrangement links TRBV28 to TRBJ1-1; D gene ambiguous. Per the germline V gene, CDR1 is MDHEN and CDR2 is SYDVKM. Trimming cost V 11 bases and J 0 bases, with 13 bases left between them. This CDR3 comprises 13 residues. The CDR3 loop reads CAVGRELNTEAFF. The CDR3 DNA reads as TGTGCCGTAGGGCGGGAACTGAACACTGAAGCTTTCTTT.

This rearrangement joins TRBV7-9 to TRBJ1-2, with 8 nucleotides matching TRBD1. There are 15 residues in the CDR3. CDR1 SEHNR and CDR2 FQNEAQ come from the germline V gene (reference sequence). Trimming removed 5 bases from V and 4 bases from J; junction bases left unmatched: 9. CDR3 coding DNA: TGTGCCAGCAGCCCAGGGGGCCCTACCCTCTATGGCTACACCTTC. Its protein is CASSPGGPTLYGYTF.

The rearrangement uses TRBV11-2 and TRBJ1-1; unclear D gene. The CDR3 covers 14 residues. CDR1 SGHAT and CDR2 FQNNGV come from the germline V gene. With 5 bases removed from V and 0 bases from J, the gap between germline ends came to 10 bases. The CDR3 is CASSPPPMNTEAFF. For the CDR3, the DNA is TGTGCCAGCAGCCCTCCCCCTATGAACACTGAAGCTTTCTTT.

The rearrangement uses TRBV11-2 and TRBJ1-1; D is perhaps TRBD1 (6 bases). Germline CDR1 reads SGHAT; CDR2 reads FQNNGV. Trimming pared 3 bases from V and 10 bases from J, leaving 12 bases between. The CDR3 spans 12 residues. CDR3 amino acids: CASSLAGESAFF. The CDR3 bases are TGTGCCAGCAGCTTGGCAGGGGAATCAGCTTTCTTT.

The chain recombines TRBV11-1 with TRBJ2-5; D may be TRBD2 (5 bases). V was pared by 4 bases and J by 5 bases, with 14 bases between. CDR1 SGHAT and CDR2 FQDESV come from the germline V gene (reference sequence). This CDR3 comprises 14 residues. The DNA of the CDR3 is TGTGCCAGCAGCTGGGCCAGCCCGGGGGAGACCCAGTACTTC. It translates to CASSWASPGETQYF.

This clone has just one count. V and J are TRBV6-5 and TRBJ2-2; D not certain. Germline V CDR1 and CDR2: MNHEY, SVGAGI. The CDR3 spans 14 residues. Trimming took 3 bases from V and 1 from J, leaving 6 bases between them. Written as DNA, the CDR3 is TGTGCCAGCAGTTATAGTTTGAACACCGGGGAGCTGTTTTTT. Translating it yields CASSYSLNTGELFF.

The J gene is TRBJ2-4, the V gene TRBV19, with D perhaps matching TRBD2 (5 bases). Trimming stripped 4 bases from V and 8 bases from J, with 9 bases between. Germline V gene lookup returns CDR1 LNHDA and CDR2 SQIVND (reference sequence). This CDR3 spans 12 amino acids. CDR3 DNA sequence: TGTGCCAGTAGTAGTGAGGGAGACATTCAGTACTTC. Amino acid sequence: CASSSEGDIQYF.

The chain recombines TRBV6-1 with TRBJ2-3; D uncertain. CDR1 is MNHNS and CDR2 is SASEGT in the germline V gene. The CDR3 has 13 amino acids. The V gene lost 3 bases and the J gene lost 0 bases, with 4 bases spanning the gap. CDR3 DNA: TGTGCCAGCAGTGACCCGAGCACAGATACGCAGTATTTT. Encoded protein: CASSDPSTDTQYF.

The chain is built from TRBV9 and TRBJ2-5; D not resolved. Between the trimmed V and J ends, which lost 3 bases and 3 bases, there was a span of 9 bases. CDR3 size: 13 residues. CDR1 is SGDLS and CDR2 is YYNGEE in the germline V gene. The CDR3 DNA sequence: TGTGCCAGCAGCGACGGGTTCGAAGAGACCCAGTACTTC. It encodes CASSDGFEETQYF.

The genes are TRBV28 and TRBJ1-1; no reliable D call. The CDR3 length is 15 residues. Between the trimmed V and J ends, which lost 1 base and 3 bases, there was a span of 12 bases. The germline V gene encodes CDR1 MDHEN and CDR2 SYDVKM. Here the CDR3 DNA reads TGTGCCAGCAGTTTATTTGCGGGGATCGACACTGAAGCTTTCTTT. It is translated as CASSLFAGIDTEAFF.

V is TRBV3-1 (or the pseudogene TRBV3-2) and J is TRBJ2-3, with D perhaps TRBD2 (6 bases). Per the germline V gene, CDR1 is LGHDT and CDR2 is YNNKEL (reference sequence). V lost 1 base to trimming and J lost 5 bases, with 19 bases between them. The CDR3 consists of 17 residues. CDR3 region: CASSQGLLGLTGDTQYF. The CDR3 nucleotides are TGTGCCAGCAGCCAAGGTTTGTTGGGACTTACGGGAGATACGCAGTATTTT.

J is TRBJ2-6 and V is TRBV11-2; D possibly corresponds to TRBD2 (5 bases). Germline assignment: CDR1 SGHAT and CDR2 FQNNGV. Deletions cut 5 bases from V and 1 base from J, with 9 bases between. CDR3 length: 15 residues. CDR3 nucleotides: TGTGCCAGCAGCGATGGGAGATCTGGGGCCAACGTCCTGACTTTC. Translation gives CASSDGRSGANVLTF.